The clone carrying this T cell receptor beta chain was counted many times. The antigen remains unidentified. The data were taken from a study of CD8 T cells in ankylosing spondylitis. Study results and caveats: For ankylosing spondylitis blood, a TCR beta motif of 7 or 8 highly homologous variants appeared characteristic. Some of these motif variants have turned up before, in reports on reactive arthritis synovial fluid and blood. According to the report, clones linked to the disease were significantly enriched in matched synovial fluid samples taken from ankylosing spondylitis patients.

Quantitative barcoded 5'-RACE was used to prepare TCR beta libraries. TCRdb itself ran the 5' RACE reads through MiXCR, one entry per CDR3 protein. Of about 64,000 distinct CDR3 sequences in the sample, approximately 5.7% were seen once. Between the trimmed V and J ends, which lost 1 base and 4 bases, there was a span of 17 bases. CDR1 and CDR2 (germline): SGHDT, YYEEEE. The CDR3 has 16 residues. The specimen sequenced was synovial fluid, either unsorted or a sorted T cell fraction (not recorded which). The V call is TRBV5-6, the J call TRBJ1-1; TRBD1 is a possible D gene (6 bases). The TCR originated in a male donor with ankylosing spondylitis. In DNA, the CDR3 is TGTGCCAGCAGCTTGTCATATCAGGGGACGGGCACTGAAGCTTTCTTT. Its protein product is CASSLSYQGTGTEAFF.